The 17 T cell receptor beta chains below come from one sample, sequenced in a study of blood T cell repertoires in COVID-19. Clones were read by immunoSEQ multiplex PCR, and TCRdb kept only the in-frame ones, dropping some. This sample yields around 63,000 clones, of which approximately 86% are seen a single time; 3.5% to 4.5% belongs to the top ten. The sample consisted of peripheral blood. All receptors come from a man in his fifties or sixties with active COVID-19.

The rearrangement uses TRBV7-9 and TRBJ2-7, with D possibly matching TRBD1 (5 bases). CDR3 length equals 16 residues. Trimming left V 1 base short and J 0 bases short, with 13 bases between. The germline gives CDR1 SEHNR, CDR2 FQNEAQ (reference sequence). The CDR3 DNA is TGTGCCAGCAGCTTAGAGGGGCAAAGTCCCTCCTACGAGCAGTACTTC. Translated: CASSLEGQSPSYEQYF.

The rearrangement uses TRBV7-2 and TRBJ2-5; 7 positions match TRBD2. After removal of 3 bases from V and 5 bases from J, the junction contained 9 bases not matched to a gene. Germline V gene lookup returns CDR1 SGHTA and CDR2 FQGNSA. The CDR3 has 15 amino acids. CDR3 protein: CASSLSGTVEETQYF. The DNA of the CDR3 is TGTGCCAGCAGCTTGAGCGGGACTGTGGAGGAGACCCAGTACTTC.

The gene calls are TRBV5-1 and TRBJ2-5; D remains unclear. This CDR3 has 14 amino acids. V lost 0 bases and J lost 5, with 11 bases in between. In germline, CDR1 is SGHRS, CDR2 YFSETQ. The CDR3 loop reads CASSLEFAGETQYF. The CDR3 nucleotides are TGCGCCAGCAGCTTGGAGTTCGCCGGGGAGACCCAGTACTTC.

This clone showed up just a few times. This chain's CDR3 is CASSKDKVGTGRTEAFF. CDR3 sequence (DNA): TGTGCCAGCAGCAAAGATAAGGTAGGGACAGGGCGGACTGAAGCTTTCTTT. This chain uses TRBV21-1 with TRBJ1-1; TRBD1 is the table's D call, not checked against the DNA. TRBV21-1 is given as a pseudogene. The CDR3 has 17 residues.

The chain's CDR3 is CASSYSSIRGNEQFF. CDR3 coding DNA: TGTGCCAGCAGTTACTCGAGTATAAGGGGGAATGAGCAGTTCTTC. J is TRBJ2-1 and V is TRBV6-2 or TRBV6-3; maybe TRBD1 (6 bases). The V gene's germline CDR1 is MNHEY and CDR2 SVGEGT. Trimming took off 0 bases at V and 7 bases at J, with 13 bases between the two ends. The CDR3 covers 15 residues.

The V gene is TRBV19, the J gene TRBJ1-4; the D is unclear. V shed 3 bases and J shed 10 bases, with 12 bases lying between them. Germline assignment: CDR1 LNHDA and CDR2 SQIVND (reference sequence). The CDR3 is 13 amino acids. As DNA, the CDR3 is TGTGCCAGTAGTATCGCGGCCTATTCAAAACTGTTTTTT. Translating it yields CASSIAAYSKLFF.

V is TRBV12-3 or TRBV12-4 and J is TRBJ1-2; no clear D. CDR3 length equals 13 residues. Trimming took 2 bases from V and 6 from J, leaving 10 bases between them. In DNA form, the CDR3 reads TGTGCCAGCAGTTTATCCGAGGGCCATGGCTACACCTTC. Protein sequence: CASSLSEGHGYTF.

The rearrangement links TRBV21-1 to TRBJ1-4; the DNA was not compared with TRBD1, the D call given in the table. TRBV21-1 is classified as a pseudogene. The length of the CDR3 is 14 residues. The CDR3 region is CASRGEGAGEKLFF. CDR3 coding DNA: TGTGCCAGCAGGGGAGAGGGGGCCGGAGAAAAACTGTTTTTT.

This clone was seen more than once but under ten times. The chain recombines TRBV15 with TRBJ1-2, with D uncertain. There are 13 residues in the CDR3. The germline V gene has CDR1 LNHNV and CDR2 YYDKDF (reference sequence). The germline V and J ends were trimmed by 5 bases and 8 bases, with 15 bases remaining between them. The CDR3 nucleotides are TGTGCCACCAGCTCCCTGCGAGAGGGAGGCTACACCTTC. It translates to CATSSLREGGYTF.

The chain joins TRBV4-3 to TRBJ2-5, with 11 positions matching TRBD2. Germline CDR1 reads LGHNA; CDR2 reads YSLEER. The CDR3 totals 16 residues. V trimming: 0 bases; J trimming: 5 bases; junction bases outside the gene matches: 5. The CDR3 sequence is CASSQDRLAGRETQYF. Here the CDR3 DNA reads TGCGCCAGCAGCCAAGATCGACTAGCGGGGAGGGAGACCCAGTACTTC.

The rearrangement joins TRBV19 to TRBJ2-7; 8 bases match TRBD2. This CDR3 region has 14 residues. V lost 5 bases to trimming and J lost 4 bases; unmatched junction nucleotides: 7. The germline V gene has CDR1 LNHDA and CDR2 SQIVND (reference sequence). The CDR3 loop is CASSHAGGVYEQYF. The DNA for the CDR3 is TGTGCCAGTAGTCACGCCGGGGGGGTTTACGAGCAGTACTTC.

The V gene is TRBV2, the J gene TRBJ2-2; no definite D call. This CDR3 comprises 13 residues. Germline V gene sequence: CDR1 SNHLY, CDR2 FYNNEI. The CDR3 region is CLVYSANTGELFF. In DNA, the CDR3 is TGTCTCGTCTACTCCGCGAACACCGGGGAGCTGTTTTTT.

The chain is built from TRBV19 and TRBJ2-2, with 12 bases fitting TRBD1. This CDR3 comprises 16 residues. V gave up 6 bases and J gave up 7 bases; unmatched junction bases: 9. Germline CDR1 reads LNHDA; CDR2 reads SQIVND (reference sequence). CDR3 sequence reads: CASSMGQGAGIGELFF. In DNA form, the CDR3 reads TGTGCCAGTAGCATGGGACAGGGGGCTGGGATCGGGGAGCTGTTTTTT.

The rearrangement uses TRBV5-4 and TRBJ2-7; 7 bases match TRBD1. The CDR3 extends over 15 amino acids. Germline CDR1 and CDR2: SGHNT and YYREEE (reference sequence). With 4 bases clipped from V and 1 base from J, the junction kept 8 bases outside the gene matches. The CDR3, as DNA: TGTGCCAGCAGCCCAACCGACAGGGAGTCCTACGAGCAGTACTTC. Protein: CASSPTDRESYEQYF.

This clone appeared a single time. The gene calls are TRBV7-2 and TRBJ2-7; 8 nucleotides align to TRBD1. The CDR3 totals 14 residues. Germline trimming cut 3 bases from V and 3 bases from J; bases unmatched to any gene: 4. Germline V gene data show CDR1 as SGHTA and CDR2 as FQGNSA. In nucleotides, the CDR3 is TGTGCCAGCAGCTTCACACAGGGGGGCTACGAGCAGTACTTC. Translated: CASSFTQGGYEQYF.

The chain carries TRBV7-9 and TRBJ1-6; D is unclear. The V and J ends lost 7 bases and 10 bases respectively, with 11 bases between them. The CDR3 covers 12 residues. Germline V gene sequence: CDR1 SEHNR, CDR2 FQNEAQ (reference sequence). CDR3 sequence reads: CASTPRESPLHF. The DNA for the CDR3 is TGTGCCAGCACGCCGAGGGAATCACCCCTCCACTTT.

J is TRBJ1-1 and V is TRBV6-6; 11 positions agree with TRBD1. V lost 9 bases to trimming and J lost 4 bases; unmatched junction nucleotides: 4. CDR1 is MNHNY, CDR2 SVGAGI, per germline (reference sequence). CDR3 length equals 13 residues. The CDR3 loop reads CASDGTGGTEAFF. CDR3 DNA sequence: TGTGCCAGTGATGGGACAGGGGGCACTGAAGCTTTCTTT.